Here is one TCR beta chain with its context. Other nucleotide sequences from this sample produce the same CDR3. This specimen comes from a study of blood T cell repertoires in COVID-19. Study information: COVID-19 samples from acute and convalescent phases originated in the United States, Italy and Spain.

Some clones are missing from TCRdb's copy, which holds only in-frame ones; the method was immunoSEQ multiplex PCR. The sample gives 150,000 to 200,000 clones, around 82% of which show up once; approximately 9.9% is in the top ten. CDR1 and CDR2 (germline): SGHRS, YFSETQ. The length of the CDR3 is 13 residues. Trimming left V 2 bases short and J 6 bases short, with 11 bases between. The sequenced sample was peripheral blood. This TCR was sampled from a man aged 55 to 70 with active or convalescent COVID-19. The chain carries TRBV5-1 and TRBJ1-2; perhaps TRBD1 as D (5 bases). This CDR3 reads CASSLGQGNGYTF. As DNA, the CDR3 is TGCGCCAGCAGCTTAGGGCAGGGTAATGGCTACACCTTC.